The 10 T cell receptor beta chains below come from one sample, sequenced in a study of blood T cell repertoires in COVID-19. Using immunoSEQ multiplex PCR, the repertoire was profiled, and TCRdb retains in-frame clones only, with some absent. The data show a few hundred thousand clones, 85% seen once. The sequenced material came from peripheral blood. These receptors came from a woman in her late teens or twenties with acute or convalescent COVID-19.

This rearrangement joins TRBV5-5 to TRBJ2-2; 13 nucleotides align to TRBD2. This CDR3 region has 16 residues. In germline, CDR1 is SGHKS, CDR2 YYEKEE (reference sequence). Trimming removed 0 bases from V and 11 bases from J; junction bases left unmatched: 7. The CDR3 region is CASSLAGTSGVRELFF. As DNA, the CDR3 is TGTGCCAGCAGCTTGGCCGGGACTAGCGGGGTGCGCGAGCTGTTTTTT.

CDR3 sequence: CATSRGGQGAGNTIYF. In DNA form, the CDR3 reads TGTGCCACCAGCAGAGGTGGACAGGGGGCTGGAAACACCATATATTTT. The chain uses TRBV15 and TRBJ1-3, with 10 bases identical to TRBD1. This CDR3 region has 16 residues. The V and J ends lost 1 base and 2 bases, in that order; junction bases with no gene match: 2. CDR1 and CDR2 from the germline V gene are LNHNV and YYDKDF (reference sequence).

The V call is TRBV4-2, the J call TRBJ1-2, with D unresolved. The CDR3 has 15 residues. Looked up from germline, CDR1 is LGHNA and CDR2 is YNFKEQ. The germline V and J ends were trimmed by 6 bases and 0 bases, with 14 bases remaining between them. DNA of the CDR3: TGTGCCAGCAGGGCCGGGGAGTCAGCTAACTATGGCTACACCTTC. This encodes CASRAGESANYGYTF.

This chain joins TRBV27 and TRBJ1-2, with TRBD1 as a possible D gene (5 bases). Trimming removed 3 bases at V and 1 base at J, with 12 bases between. There are 15 residues in the CDR3. CDR1 MNHEY and CDR2 SMNVEV come from the germline V gene (reference sequence). In DNA, the CDR3 is TGTGCCAGCAGTTTGGGTTGGGGGGTTAACTATGGCTACACCTTC. Protein: CASSLGWGVNYGYTF.

CDR3 in DNA: TGCGCCAGCAGCTTGGAGGGGGCGGAAACCGGGGAGCTGTTTTTT. As protein: CASSLEGAETGELFF. The chain recombines TRBV5-1 with TRBJ2-2; 7 bases fit TRBD1. The CDR3 contains 15 residues. CDR1 and CDR2 (germline): SGHRS, YFSETQ. V lost 0 bases and J lost 5; bases outside the gene matches: 4.

This chain connects TRBV4-2 to TRBJ2-3, with 10 bases identical to TRBD2. This CDR3 region has 18 residues. In germline, CDR1 is LGHNA, CDR2 YNFKEQ. The V gene end was trimmed by 0 bases and the J gene end by 3 bases; junction bases not matched to a gene: 9. The CDR3 nucleotides are TGTGCCAGCAGCCAAGATTGGGCTAGCGGGAGTAGTACAGATACGCAGTATTTT. This sequence encodes CASSQDWASGSSTDTQYF.

This chain connects TRBV4-1 to TRBJ2-7; TRBD1 agrees at 7 bases. Germline V gene lookup returns CDR1 MGHRA and CDR2 YSYEKL. CDR3 length equals 13 residues. V lost 4 bases, J lost 1 base, and 1 base stayed unmatched. The CDR3 loop is CASSLQGSYEQYF. The CDR3 DNA reads TGCGCCAGCAGCCTACAGGGGTCCTACGAGCAGTACTTC.

This rearrangement joins TRBV3-1 (or the pseudogene TRBV3-2) to TRBJ2-1; TRBD1 is a possible D gene (6 bases). The V gene's germline CDR1 is LGHDT and CDR2 YNNKEL (reference sequence). Between the trimmed V and J ends, which lost 0 bases and 0 bases, there was a span of 12 bases. CDR3 length: 17 amino acids. For the CDR3, the DNA is TGTGCCAGCAGCCAAGAACTCCGGGACAACTCCTACAATGAGCAGTTCTTC. This gives the protein CASSQELRDNSYNEQFF.

The V call is TRBV28, the J call TRBJ1-2; 7 nucleotides line up with TRBD1. The germline gives CDR1 MDHEN, CDR2 SYDVKM. After removal of 2 bases from V and 4 bases from J, the junction contained 4 bases not matched to a gene. This CDR3 contains 14 residues. CDR3 loop: CASSLPRDSYGYTF. CDR3 DNA sequence: TGTGCCAGCAGTTTACCACGGGACAGCTATGGCTACACCTTC.

The CDR3 coding sequence is TGTGCCAGCAGGTCCGGGACTAGTTCCGGGGAGCTGTTTTTT. Its protein is CASRSGTSSGELFF. The V gene is TRBV9, the J gene TRBJ2-2; 8 bases are shared with TRBD2. Trimming removed 5 bases from V and 6 bases from J; junction bases left unmatched: 6. The germline V gene encodes CDR1 SGDLS and CDR2 YYNGEE. This CDR3 region has 14 residues. Combining the CDR3 with reference TRBV9 and TRBJ2-2 gives the whole variable domain DSGVTQTPKHLITATGQRVTLRCSPRSGDLSVYWYQQSLDQGLQFLIQYYNGEERAKGNILERFSAQQFPDLHSELNLSSLELGDSALYFCASRSGTSSGELFFGEGSRLTVL.